Detailed here is one T cell receptor beta chain. Its antigen remains unidentified. Exclusion applied to patients with autoimmune disease history or systemic immunosuppression. At cycle 4 day 1, cycle 7 day 1, and baseline, blood was sampled. The data stem from a study of OX40 agonist ivuxolimab in advanced cancers. Study-wide context: Checkpoint inhibitors had been given previously to over 30% of patients. Study outcomes and limitations: Blood T cells, both CD4+ and CD8+, expanded clonally by week 6 at 0.1 to 3.0 mg/kg.

CDR3 length: 14 residues. V lost 6 bases, J lost 2 bases, and 10 bases lay in between. Germline values: CDR1 MNHNS, CDR2 SASEGT. Here immunoSEQ multiplex PCR was the method, and the copy in TCRdb shows in-frame clones only, minus some. The sample includes under 65,000 clones, 80% to 95% of them seen just once. This clonotype was sampled from an adult with an advanced solid tumor such as melanoma, head and neck, liver or kidney cancer. This chain uses TRBV6-1 with TRBJ2-2, with D perhaps matching TRBD1 (5 bases). The sample consisted of CD4+ or CD8+ T cells sorted from blood, taken in a trial of the OX40 agonist ivuxolimab. In DNA, the CDR3 is TGTGCCAGCAGCCTACAGGAAAACACCGGGGAGCTGTTTTTT. Protein product: CASSLQENTGELFF.